A selection of T cell receptor beta chains follows, all from one sample in a study of T cell repertoires in cytomegalovirus infection. Using its own MiXCR run on the reads, TCRdb lists one record per CDR3 protein. This sample yields around 530,000 distinct CDR3 sequences, of which more than 20% are seen a single time; 13% belongs to the top ten. Input material: PBMCs. These receptors came from a human donor in good health (CMV status not recorded). Some clones in this sample may be carry-over from other donors' samples. CDR3s leave out the opening cysteine and the closing phenylalanine or tryptophan. A D gene is named only where the DNA matches it firmly.

TRBJ2-5 NA TRBV24-1 ATSDFRGRETQY
TRBJ2-1 NA TRBV7-9 ASSTQVLGAF
TRBJ1-4 NA TRBV7-6 ASSFRPNGDLF
TRBJ1-1 NA TRBV19 ASSIEPGRNTEAF
TRBJ1-2 NA TRBV24-1 ATSDVNSYGYT
TRBJ2-1 TRBD2 TRBV11-2 ASSSILAGVGEQF
TRBJ2-1 TRBD1 TRBV7-4 ASSFGQARSNELF
TRBJ2-1 NA TRBV7-2 ASSLYGDYNEQF
TRBJ1-3 NA TRBV12-3/TRBV12-4 ASSNSAGSGNTIY
TRBJ2-5 TRBD2 TRBV5-1 ASSLIGTSGGKETQY
TRBJ1-2 TRBD1 TRBV29-1 SVDSSGTVDT
TRBJ2-1 NA TRBV27 ASSLRGRESNEQF
TRBJ2-7 TRBD1 TRBV20-1 SARNRGEQY